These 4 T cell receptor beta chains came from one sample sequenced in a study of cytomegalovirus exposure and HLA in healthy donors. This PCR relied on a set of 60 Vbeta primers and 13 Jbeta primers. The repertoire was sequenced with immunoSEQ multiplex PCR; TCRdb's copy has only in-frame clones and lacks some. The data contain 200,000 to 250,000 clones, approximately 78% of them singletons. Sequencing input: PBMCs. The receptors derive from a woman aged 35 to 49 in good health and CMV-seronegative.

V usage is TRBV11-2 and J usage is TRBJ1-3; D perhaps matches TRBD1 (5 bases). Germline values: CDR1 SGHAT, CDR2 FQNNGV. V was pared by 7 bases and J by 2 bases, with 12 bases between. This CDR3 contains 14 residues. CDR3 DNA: TGTGCCAGCACCAAACCAGGGCCTGGAAACACCATATATTTT. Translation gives CASTKPGPGNTIYF.

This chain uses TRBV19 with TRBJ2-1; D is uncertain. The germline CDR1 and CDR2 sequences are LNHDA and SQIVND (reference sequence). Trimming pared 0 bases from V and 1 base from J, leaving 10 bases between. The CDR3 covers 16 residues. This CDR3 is CASSIDGYASYNEQFF. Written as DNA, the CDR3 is TGTGCCAGTAGTATAGACGGTTACGCGTCCTACAATGAGCAGTTCTTC.

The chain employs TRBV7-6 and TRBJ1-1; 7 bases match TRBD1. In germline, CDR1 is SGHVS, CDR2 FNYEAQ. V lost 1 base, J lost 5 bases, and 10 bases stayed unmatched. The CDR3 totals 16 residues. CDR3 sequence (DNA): TGTGCCAGCAGCTTAGGGGGCGGAGACAGGGTAACTGAAGCTTTCTTT. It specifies CASSLGGGDRVTEAFF.

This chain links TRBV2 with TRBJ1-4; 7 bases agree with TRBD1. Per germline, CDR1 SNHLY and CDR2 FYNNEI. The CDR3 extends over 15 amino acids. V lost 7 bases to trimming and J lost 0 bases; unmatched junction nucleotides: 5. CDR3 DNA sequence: TGTGCCAGCAACATCAGGGGGACAACTAATGAAAAACTGTTTTTT. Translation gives CASNIRGTTNEKLFF. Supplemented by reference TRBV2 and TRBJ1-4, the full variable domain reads EPEVTQTPSHQVTQMGQEVILRCVPISNHLYFYWYRQILGQKVEFLVSFYNNEISEKSEIFDDQFSVERPDGSNFTLKIRSTKLEDSAMYFCASNIRGTTNEKLFFGSGTQLSVL.